These T cell receptor beta chains were read from a single sample in a study of T cell repertoires in cytomegalovirus infection. Antigens of these TCRs are unknown. TCRdb redid the calling of the reads with MiXCR, one entry per CDR3 protein. The sample includes 550,000 to 700,000 distinct CDR3 sequences, just under 40% of them seen just once. Sample: cultured PBMCs, taken from culture after CMV antigen stimulation. These receptor sequences come from a human donor in good health (CMV status not recorded). Some clones in this sample may be carry-over from other donors' samples. Each CDR3 is given with its conserved first and last residue. D genes are given only for firm matches. Expanded clones are given a class, and other clones once, few, many or no size at all.

abundance | j_gene | v_gene | d_gene | CDR3nt | CDR3aa
NA | TRBJ1-5 | TRBV15 | NA | TGTGCCACCAGCGGGGGGGCGGGGAATCAGCCCCAGCATTTT | CATSGGAGNQPQHF
NA | TRBJ2-5 | TRBV30 | NA | TGTGCCTGGAGTGTACCTCAAGAGACCCAGTACTTC | CAWSVPQETQYF
NA | TRBJ2-1 | TRBV12-3/TRBV12-4 | NA | TGTGCCAGCGGAAGGGGGTCCGGCTACAATGAGCAGTTCTTC | CASGRGSGYNEQFF
few | TRBJ2-3 | TRBV20-1 | TRBD2 | TGCAGTGCCCCAAGCCCGACTAGCCGCCCAGATACGCAGTATTTT | CSAPSPTSRPDTQYF
few | TRBJ2-7 | TRBV7-9 | TRBD2 | TGTGCCAGCAGCTTCGGCCTAGCGGGGAGTGAGCAGTACTTC | CASSFGLAGSEQYF
NA | TRBJ2-4 | TRBV7-2 | NA | TGTGCCAGCAGCTCTTCTACGGGTCAAAACATTCAGTACTTC | CASSSSTGQNIQYF
NA | TRBJ2-5 | TRBV24-1 | NA | TGTGCCACCAGTGATTCAGTGAGGGGAGAGACCCAGTACTTC | CATSDSVRGETQYF
NA | TRBJ1-4 | TRBV6-6 | TRBD1 | TGTGCCAGCAAAATTGGGCTACAGGGGGCAGTCGGAAAACTGTTTTTT | CASKIGLQGAVGKLFF
once | TRBJ2-3 | TRBV7-6 | TRBD2 | TGTGCCAGCAGCCCGACGGGGGGAGGCCTCGATACGCAGTATTTT | CASSPTGGGLDTQYF
NA | TRBJ2-3 | TRBV7-2 | NA | TGTGCCAGCAGCCCTGGGACCCCCAGGGCCCGATTCGCAGATACGCAGTATTTT | CASSPGTPRARFADTQYF
many | TRBJ2-2 | TRBV7-2 | NA | TGTGCCAGCAGTTACGACGTAGGTTCGGTGAACACCGGGGAGCTGTTTTTT | CASSYDVGSVNTGELFF
NA | TRBJ2-4 | TRBV19 | NA | TGTGCCAGTAGTATGAGTTTAGAGGAAAACATTCAGTACTTC | CASSMSLEENIQYF
NA | TRBJ2-2 | TRBV10-1 | NA | TGCGCCAGCAGTGAGCGTACCGGGGAGCTGTTTTTT | CASSERTGELFF
NA | TRBJ1-5 | TRBV6-2/TRBV6-3 | TRBD1 | TGTGCCATTGCGAGGGGGCCTTGGGGCAATCAGCCCCAGCATTTT | CAIARGPWGNQPQHF
NA | TRBJ2-6 | TRBV28 | NA | TGTGCCAGCACCGCGGAGGTCCCTGGGGCCAACGTCCTGACTTTC | CASTAEVPGANVLTF
NA | TRBJ2-1 | TRBV19 | NA | TGTGCCAGTAAGGCCCGGGCAGTAAACAACAATGAGCAGTTCTTC | CASKARAVNNNEQFF
NA | TRBJ1-4 | TRBV7-2 | NA | TGTGCCAGCAGCTTTGGAAGGGCCGCAACTAATGAAAAACTGTTTTTT | CASSFGRAATNEKLFF
NA | TRBJ2-2 | TRBV7-9 | TRBD2 | TGTGCCAGCAGCTCGCGGGGGACCTACACCGGGGAGCTGTTTTTT | CASSSRGTYTGELFF
NA | TRBJ2-7 | TRBV10-3 | NA | TGTGCCATCAGTGAGTCGATGGTATTAGCGCGGGCCTACGAGCAGTACTTC | CAISESMVLARAYEQYF
NA | TRBJ2-1 | TRBV6-2/TRBV6-3 | TRBD2 | TGTGCCAGCAGTACGCCCTTAGTGAGCGGGAGGGCCGGTGAGCAGTTCTTC | CASSTPLVSGRAGEQFF
few | TRBJ2-5 | TRBV7-8 | NA | TGTGCCAGCAGCCTAGGTCCGGGTCGGGGCGTCCAAGAGACCCAGTACTTC | CASSLGPGRGVQETQYF
NA | TRBJ1-2 | TRBV7-9 | NA | TGTGCCAGCAGCCCCACGCTTGTGGCGTCGGATGGCTACACCTTC | CASSPTLVASDGYTF
NA | TRBJ1-4 | TRBV7-2 | NA | TGTGCCAGCAGCCGAGCGAGCCAGGGTGGAAAACTGTTTTTT | CASSRASQGGKLFF
many | TRBJ2-1 | TRBV7-2 | TRBD1 | TGTGCCAGCAGCTTCCGGGACAGCTCCTACAATGAGCAGTTCTTC | CASSFRDSSYNEQFF
NA | TRBJ2-7 | TRBV18 | NA | TGTGCCAGCTCAGCCGGGACACCTCTTAGCTCCTACGAGCAGTACTTC | CASSAGTPLSSYEQYF
few | TRBJ2-7 | TRBV19 | TRBD1 | TGTGCCACAAAACCGGGACAGGGCTACGAGCAGTACTTC | CATKPGQGYEQYF
few | TRBJ2-1 | TRBV7-6 | NA | TGTGCCAGCAGCGCTGGGTCGAGGTACAATGAGCAGTTCTTC | CASSAGSRYNEQFF
NA | TRBJ2-2 | TRBV19 | NA | TGTGCCAGTAGTATAAGGGGGGCCGGCACCGGGGAGCTGTTTTTT | CASSIRGAGTGELFF
few | TRBJ2-1 | TRBV7-8 | NA | TGTGCCAGCAGCTTAAATCGGGACAATGAGCAGTTCTTC | CASSLNRDNEQFF
NA | TRBJ1-5 | TRBV28 | NA | TGTGCCAGCAGTTTTGGGGAAACTCAGCCCCAGCATTTT | CASSFGETQPQHF
NA | TRBJ1-1 | TRBV10-3 | NA | TGTGCCATCAGTGAAGGGTTGGGCGGTTGGATCACTGAAGCTTTCTTT | CAISEGLGGWITEAFF
few | TRBJ1-1 | TRBV27 | TRBD1 | TGTGCCAGCAGTTTAAACAGGGGCTCTGAAGCTTTCTTT | CASSLNRGSEAFF
NA | TRBJ2-3 | TRBV12-3/TRBV12-4 | NA | TGTGCCAGCAGTTTTGGCTGGCGGGCAAAACGTGTGGATACGCAGTATTTT | CASSFGWRAKRVDTQYF
NA | TRBJ2-7 | TRBV6-2/TRBV6-3 | NA | TGTGCCAGCAGACGGCCAGGCGGCGCCTACGAGCAGTACTTC | CASRRPGGAYEQYF
NA | TRBJ2-7 | TRBV4-1 | NA | TGCGCCAGCAGCCAAGATCAGGACCTATACTACGAGCAGTACTTC | CASSQDQDLYYEQYF
NA | TRBJ2-5 | TRBV19 | TRBD1 | TGTGCCAGTAGCAAGACAGGGACGGAGACCCAGTACTTC | CASSKTGTETQYF
NA | TRBJ2-1 | TRBV2 | TRBD2 | TGTGCCAGCAGTGTTACTAGCGTTGAGCAGTTCTTC | CASSVTSVEQFF
NA | TRBJ1-1 | TRBV24-1 | TRBD1 | TGTGCCACCAGGCCAGGGGGAAACACTGAAGCTTTCTTT | CATRPGGNTEAFF
few | TRBJ2-1 | TRBV7-8 | TRBD2 | TGTGCCAGCAGCTCCACTAGACTAGCGGGAGGGCCATACAATGAGCAGTTCTTC | CASSSTRLAGGPYNEQFF
once | TRBJ2-5 | TRBV18 | NA | TGTGCCAGCTCACCCTCCAGGAGGCAAGAGACCCAGTACTTC | CASSPSRRQETQYF
few | TRBJ2-3 | TRBV7-6 | TRBD2 | TGTGCCAGCAGCCCAGCGGGGGCCAACACAGATACGCAGTATTTT | CASSPAGANTDTQYF
many | TRBJ2-3 | TRBV7-2 | NA | TGTGCCAGCAGCTTAGCGCCAGGGAGCACAGATACGCAGTATTTT | CASSLAPGSTDTQYF
NA | TRBJ2-1 | TRBV4-1 | TRBD2 | TGCGCCAGCAGCCAAGCGCTAGGGACTAGCGGGGGGAAGGATGAGCAGTTCTTC | CASSQALGTSGGKDEQFF
NA | TRBJ2-1 | TRBV20-1 | NA | TGCAGTGCTAGCGTGGGCCTACTAGACAATGAGCAGTTCTTC | CSASVGLLDNEQFF
NA | TRBJ1-6 | TRBV10-3 | NA | TGTGCCATCAGTGCGTCAGCCGAATATAATTCACCCCTCCACTTT | CAISASAEYNSPLHF
few | TRBJ1-2 | TRBV7-2 | TRBD1 | TGTGCCAGCAGCCCAGGGGGATCTAACTATGGCTACACCTTC | CASSPGGSNYGYTF